Below, 20 T cell receptor beta chains from the same sample are listed, as sequenced in a study of blood T cells in healthy people across ages. The second PCR ran about 6 to 12 cycles with a sample-barcoded 5' primer and J-beta primers. TCRdb reprocessed the 5' RACE reads with MiXCR, giving one entry per CDR3 protein. The profile shows fewer than 1.5 million distinct CDR3 sequences, about 43% of them singletons. The specimen was blood. The source is a woman in her late teens or twenties in good health.

The chain uses TRBV20-1 and TRBJ2-7; D unclear. Per the germline V gene, CDR1 is DFQATT and CDR2 is SNEGSKA (reference sequence). The germline V and J ends were trimmed by 3 bases and 7 bases, with 16 bases remaining between them. This CDR3 region has 13 residues. CDR3 bases: TGCAGTGCTAGCCCGAATGCGAGGCCTGAGCAGTACTTC. It is translated as CSASPNARPEQYF.

This chain links TRBV28 with TRBJ1-2, with 9 bases matching TRBD1. The CDR3 has 15 amino acids. Germline V lookup: CDR1 MDHEN, CDR2 SYDVKM. Unmatched junction bases numbered 11, after V lost 6 bases and J lost 6 bases. The CDR3 coding sequence is TGTGCCAGCAGCCCAACAGGGGGCGATAGTCATGGCTACACCTTC. It encodes CASSPTGGDSHGYTF.

This clonotype was observed a handful of times. The chain links TRBV20-1 to TRBJ2-1, with 7 bases fitting TRBD2. This CDR3 is built from 16 residues. Germline trimming cut 7 bases from V and 0 bases from J; bases unmatched to any gene: 12. Germline V gene lookup returns CDR1 DFQATT and CDR2 SNEGSKA (reference sequence). CDR3 amino acids: CSELGSGAYSYNEQFF. The DNA for the CDR3 is TGCAGTGAGCTTGGCAGCGGGGCTTACTCCTACAATGAGCAGTTCTTC.

This chain connects TRBV6-2 or TRBV6-3 to TRBJ2-1; 9 nucleotides match TRBD2. This CDR3 comprises 17 residues. With V trimmed by 4 bases and J by 4 bases, 11 bases remained unmatched. Germline CDR1 is MNHEY and CDR2 is SVGEGT. The CDR3 DNA follows: TGTGCCAGCAGTTTAACCTTAGCGGGAGTCCCATACAATGAGCAGTTCTTC. This translates into CASSLTLAGVPYNEQFF.

This clonotype was detected only a few times. The J gene is TRBJ1-1, the V gene TRBV5-1; 11 nucleotides align to TRBD1. V shed 2 bases, J shed 3 bases, and the junction held 15 bases outside the gene matches. This CDR3 is built from 19 residues. CDR1 and CDR2 from the germline V gene are SGHRS and YFSETQ. In DNA form, the CDR3 reads TGCGCCAGCAGCTTTAGCCCGGAGGACAGGGGGCGCCTGGACACTGAAGCTTTCTTT. Residues: CASSFSPEDRGRLDTEAFF. Variable domain in full (rest from reference TRBV5-1 and TRBJ1-1): KAGVTQTPRYLIKTRGQQVTLSCSPISGHRSVSWYQQTPGQGLQFLFEYFSETQRNKGNFPGRFSGRQFSNSRSEMNVSTLELGDSALYLCASSFSPEDRGRLDTEAFFGQGTRLTVV.

The chain carries TRBV20-1 and TRBJ2-1, with D uncertain. The germline CDR1 and CDR2 sequences are DFQATT and SNEGSKA (reference sequence). CDR3 length: 17 amino acids. Trimming took off 0 bases at V and 13 bases at J, with 28 bases between the two ends. CDR3 region: CSARDWLVELTKETQFF. CDR3 sequence (DNA): TGCAGTGCTAGAGATTGGCTGGTAGAACTAACGAAAGAGACCCAGTTCTTC.

This chain joins TRBV10-1 and TRBJ2-6; D may be TRBD1 (6 bases). The CDR3 sequence is 14 residues long. Germline V gives CDR1 WNHNN, CDR2 SYGVQD (reference sequence). Trimming stripped 5 bases from V and 4 bases from J, with 9 bases between. DNA of the CDR3: TGCGCCAGCAGTTACGGACAGGGGGCCAACGTCCTGACTTTC. Encoded protein: CASSYGQGANVLTF.

The rearrangement uses TRBV20-1 and TRBJ2-5, with D uncertain. The V gene's germline CDR1 is DFQATT and CDR2 SNEGSKA (reference sequence). The V end was cut by 5 bases, the J end by 1 base, with 11 bases between. The CDR3 has 13 residues. CDR3 region: CSAHFGVQETQYF. The CDR3 DNA sequence: TGCAGTGCTCATTTTGGAGTCCAAGAGACCCAGTACTTC.

The chain joins TRBV12-3 or TRBV12-4 to TRBJ1-5; 7 bases align to TRBD1. V was pared by 6 bases and J by 6 bases, with 11 bases of the junction left unmatched. The CDR3 has 15 residues. CDR3 DNA: TGTGCCAGCAGCCGATCAGGGGGTGGGGGTCAGCCCCAGCATTTT. It encodes CASSRSGGGGQPQHF.

This chain connects TRBV2 to TRBJ2-3; perhaps D is TRBD1 or TRBD2 (5 bases each). Germline V gives CDR1 SNHLY, CDR2 FYNNEI. This CDR3 region has 16 residues. Trimming took 6 bases from V and 2 from J, leaving 18 bases between them. For the CDR3, the DNA is TGTGCCAGCAGCCGCCCCAGGGAGCCGGTCACAGATACGCAGTATTTT. It codes for CASSRPREPVTDTQYF.

This clonotype was seen a few times. The J gene is TRBJ2-1, the V gene TRBV5-8; TRBD2 agrees at 9 bases. Trimming at V came to 4 bases and at J to 4 bases, leaving 9 bases not matched to a gene. Germline V gene data show CDR1 as SGHTS and CDR2 as YDEGEE. The CDR3 is 16 amino acids. DNA for the CDR3: TGTGCCAGCAGCCGAACGACTAGCGGAGCGTACAATGAGCAGTTCTTC. Protein: CASSRTTSGAYNEQFF.

The chain couples TRBV20-1 to TRBJ2-1; D is possibly TRBD2 (6 bases). V dropped 6 bases and J dropped 7 bases, with 22 bases sitting between them. This CDR3 comprises 15 residues. Germline V gives CDR1 DFQATT, CDR2 SNEGSKA (reference sequence). The CDR3 nucleotides read TGCAGTGCCCGGAAAACGGGGGACCTTCGGAATGAGCAGTTCTTC. It translates to CSARKTGDLRNEQFF.

This clonotype has more than one count but fewer than ten. The chain is built from TRBV6-6 and TRBJ2-1; 7 nucleotides align to TRBD1. The germline V gene encodes CDR1 MNHNY and CDR2 SVGAGI (reference sequence). Trimming at V came to 6 bases and at J to 1 base, leaving 3 bases not matched to a gene. The CDR3 is made up of 14 amino acids. The CDR3 loop is CASSEGQSYNEQFF. For the CDR3, the DNA is TGTGCCAGCAGCGAGGGACAGTCCTACAATGAGCAGTTCTTC.

This chain joins TRBV29-1 and TRBJ2-3; D unclear. CDR1 and CDR2 from the germline V gene are SQVTM and ANQGSEA. Trimming left V 2 bases short and J 0 bases short, with 9 bases between. This CDR3 spans 14 amino acids. The CDR3 is CSVELTDSTDTQYF. The CDR3 nucleotides read TGCAGCGTTGAATTGACGGATAGCACAGATACGCAGTATTTT.

V and J are TRBV5-8 and TRBJ2-7; D may be TRBD2 (5 bases). V was pared by 4 bases and J by 7 bases, with 21 bases between. CDR1 is SGHTS and CDR2 is YDEGEE in the germline V gene. The CDR3 covers 15 residues. CDR3 in amino acids: CASSKPGSYLGEQYF. The CDR3 nucleotides read TGTGCCAGCAGCAAACCGGGATCGTACCTGGGGGAGCAGTACTTC. Full variable domain (missing parts from reference TRBV5-8 and TRBJ2-7): EAGVTQSPTHLIKTRGQQATLRCSPISGHTSVYWYQQALGLGLQFLLWYDEGEERNRGNFPPRFSGRQFPNYSSELNVNALELEDSALYLCASSKPGSYLGEQYFGPGTRLTVT.

The V and J genes are TRBV12-3 or TRBV12-4 and TRBJ2-1; a possible D gene is TRBD2 (6 bases). The CDR3 is 15 residues long. V lost 4 bases, J lost 2 bases, and 12 bases lay in between. CDR3 amino acids: CASSWDLIPYNEQFF. CDR3 nucleotide sequence: TGTGCCAGCAGTTGGGACTTGATCCCCTACAATGAGCAGTTCTTC.

CDR3 nucleotide sequence: TGCGCCAGCAGCCGCCGGGAGTCCTACAATGAGCAGTTCTTC. It translates to CASSRRESYNEQFF. The chain uses TRBV5-1 and TRBJ2-1; maybe TRBD2 (6 bases). Germline V CDR1 and CDR2: SGHRS, YFSETQ. V lost 4 bases to trimming and J lost 1 base, with 9 bases between them. CDR3 length equals 14 residues.

CDR3 nucleotides: TGTGCCAGCAGCCAAGATGGCGGTACAGGGGCTCAGCCCCAGCATTTT. Translation gives CASSQDGGTGAQPQHF. The chain carries TRBV14 and TRBJ1-5; 7 positions match TRBD1. The CDR3 is 16 amino acids. The J segment lost 6 bases and the V segment lost 0 bases, leaving 8 bases of the junction unmatched. In germline, CDR1 is SGHDN, CDR2 FVKESK.

As concerns this clonotype: A much more abundant neighbour one base away suggests this may be a read error. The chain couples TRBV6-2 or TRBV6-3 to TRBJ2-1; TRBD2 matches at 11 bases. V shed 6 bases and J 3 bases; nucleotides not matched to a gene: 4. This CDR3 comprises 15 residues. Germline assignment: CDR1 MNHEY and CDR2 SVGEGT. Here the CDR3 reads CASSIAGGGYNEQFF. The CDR3 DNA reads TGTGCCAGCAGCATAGCGGGGGGGGGCTACAATGAGCAGTTCTTC.

This clonotype was detected ten times or more. This sequence joins TRBV3-1 and TRBJ2-7; D remains unclear. Deletions cut 3 bases from V and 2 bases from J, with 2 bases between. This CDR3 is built from 11 residues. Germline V gene data show CDR1 as LGHDT and CDR2 as YNNKEL (reference sequence). DNA for the CDR3: TGTGCCAGCAGCCACGCCTACGAGCAGTACTTC. The encoded protein is CASSHAYEQYF.